These 26 T cell receptor beta chains came from one sample sequenced in a study of T cells after yellow fever vaccination. TCRdb re-analysed the 5' RACE reads in MiXCR, keeping a single row per CDR3 protein. The table lists more than 300,000 distinct CDR3 sequences, roughly 10% of them singletons. The input for sequencing was CD4+ T cells sorted from PBMCs, taken 45 days after the yellow fever booster vaccination. Every receptor here comes from a man aged 18 to 30 who received the YFV17D yellow fever vaccine.

This clonotype occurred a few times. The chain links TRBV5-8 to TRBJ2-7; 10 positions agree with TRBD1. Per the germline V gene, CDR1 is SGHTS and CDR2 is YDEGEE. There are 14 residues in the CDR3. V lost 0 bases to trimming and J lost 6 bases; unmatched junction nucleotides: 3. This chain's CDR3 is CASSLGQGAIEQYF. CDR3 coding DNA: TGTGCCAGCAGCTTGGGACAGGGGGCAATCGAGCAGTACTTC.

This clonotype appeared a few times. The rearrangement joins TRBV3-1 to TRBJ2-5; 7 bases map to TRBD1. Germline CDR1 and CDR2: LGHDT and YNNKEL (reference sequence). There are 14 residues in the CDR3. V lost 5 bases, J lost 2 bases, and 5 bases stayed unmatched. In DNA, the CDR3 is TGTGCCAGCAGCTATACGACAGGGCAAGAGACCCAGTACTTC. Protein sequence: CASSYTTGQETQYF.

V and J are TRBV27 and TRBJ2-6, with unresolved D. CDR1 and CDR2 from the germline V gene are MNHEY and SMNVEV (reference sequence). CDR3 length: 17 amino acids. The V end lost 3 bases, the J end lost 0 bases, and 12 bases lay between the germline ends. The CDR3 DNA follows: TGTGCCAGCAGTTTGAGTGGTTTTCGCTCTGGGGCCAACGTCCTGACTTTC. Its protein is CASSLSGFRSGANVLTF.

On this clonotype: A much larger clone differs by one base, so this may be a read error. The rearrangement uses TRBV5-5 and TRBJ2-2; D may be TRBD1 or TRBD2 (5 bases each). Germline CDR1 reads SGHKS; CDR2 reads YYEKEE (reference sequence). This CDR3 is 15 amino acids long. The CDR3 region is CASSLVGLNTGEMFF. CDR3 nucleotide sequence: TGTGCCAGCAGCTTGGTGGGGCTGAACACCGGGGAGATGTTTTTT.

This clonotype appeared a few times. The chain joins TRBV18 to TRBJ2-3, with 11 bases that match TRBD2. CDR1 is KGHSH and CDR2 is LQKENI in the germline V gene. The CDR3 contains 18 residues. Trimming at V came to 1 base and at J to 4 bases, leaving 10 bases not matched to a gene. CDR3 loop: CASSPLGPGLAESDTQYF. The CDR3, as DNA: TGTGCCAGCTCACCACTAGGACCGGGACTAGCGGAATCAGATACGCAGTATTTT.

CDR3 nucleotide sequence: TGTGCCAGCAGTCGCGACAGGTCGAACACTGAAGCTTTCTTT. It yields the protein CASSRDRSNTEAFF. V is TRBV6-5 and J is TRBJ1-1; tentative D call: TRBD1 (6 bases). Germline V CDR1 and CDR2: MNHEY, SVGAGI. The CDR3 is 14 residues long. Trimming shortened V by 5 bases and J by 1 base, and 11 bases separated the two germline ends.

The rearrangement joins TRBV7-3 to TRBJ2-1, with D possibly being TRBD1 or TRBD2 (6 bases each). Germline values: CDR1 SGHTA, CDR2 FQGTGA. The CDR3 runs to 14 residues. V was pared by 5 bases and J by 8 bases, with 16 bases between. For the CDR3, the DNA is TGTGCCAGCAGCCCAGGGTGGGGGGCCGATGAGCAGTTCTTC. Translating it yields CASSPGWGADEQFF.

The CDR3 bases are TGTGCCAGCAGCCCTAGGGGTGGGGGTCCGAACACTGAAGCTTTCTTT. This sequence encodes CASSPRGGGPNTEAFF. This rearrangement joins TRBV7-9 to TRBJ1-1, with a possible D match to TRBD1 (5 bases). The CDR3 length is 16 residues. V was pared by 5 bases and J by 1 base, with 17 bases between. Germline lookup yields CDR1 SEHNR and CDR2 FQNEAQ (reference sequence).

Notes on this clonotype: At one end, the junction sequence differs from germline, possibly due to a read error. The genes are TRBV7-7 and TRBJ2-1, with 16 bases matching TRBD2. The germline V gene has CDR1 SSHAT and CDR2 FNYEAQ (reference sequence). The CDR3 consists of 16 residues. The chain's CDR3 is CASSPGTSGGAFEQFF. The DNA of the CDR3 is TGTGCTAGCAGCCCCGGGACTAGCGGGGGGGCCTTTGAGCAGTTCTTC.

The chain is built from TRBV12-3 or TRBV12-4 and TRBJ2-1, with D possibly being TRBD2 (6 bases). The CDR3 is 14 residues long. V lost 7 bases and J 5 bases, leaving 15 bases between the germline ends. CDR3: CASTTGTGDNEQFF. CDR3 nucleotide sequence: TGTGCCAGCACTACCGGGACGGGGGACAATGAGCAGTTCTTC.

This chain connects TRBV30 to TRBJ2-3, with TRBD2 matching over 10 bases. V was clipped by 2 bases and J by 9 bases; unmatched bases: 5. The CDR3 contains 13 residues. CDR1 and CDR2 (germline): GTSNPN, SVGIG (reference sequence). The CDR3: CAWSPGTSETQYF. CDR3 bases: TGTGCCTGGAGTCCAGGGACTAGCGAAACGCAGTATTTT. The variable domain in full, completed from reference TRBV30 and TRBJ2-3, reads SQTIHQWPATLVQPVGSPLSLECTVEGTSNPNLYWYRQAAGRGLQLLFYSVGIGQISSEVPQNLSASRPQDRQFILSSKKLLLSDSGFYLCAWSPGTSETQYFGPGTRLTVL.

This clonotype was seen many times. The rearrangement joins TRBV5-1 to TRBJ1-2, with a possible D match to TRBD1 (6 bases). This CDR3 region has 14 residues. From germline, CDR1 is SGHRS and CDR2 YFSETQ. Trimming removed 0 bases from V and 6 bases from J, with 12 bases in between. CDR3 protein: CASSLDVSGDGYTF. CDR3 DNA: TGCGCCAGCAGCTTGGATGTTTCAGGGGATGGCTACACCTTC.

The rearrangement links TRBV6-5 to TRBJ2-1; 8 positions match TRBD1. The germline gives CDR1 MNHEY, CDR2 SVGAGI. J gave up 8 bases and V 7 bases, and 16 bases lay outside the gene matches. This CDR3 is built from 16 residues. The CDR3 sequence: CASTQAGQGDGDEQFF. In nucleotides, the CDR3 is TGTGCCAGCACCCAGGCCGGACAGGGTGATGGGGATGAGCAGTTCTTC.

This clonotype was detected only a few times. CDR3 coding DNA: TGTGCCAGCAGCCAGGGACGGTACACCGGGGAGCTGTTTTTT. Translating gives CASSQGRYTGELFF. V and J are TRBV11-2 and TRBJ2-2; D is tentatively TRBD1 or TRBD2 (5 bases each). The CDR3 covers 14 residues. Trimming removed 5 bases from V and 3 bases from J, with 10 bases in between. Germline V gene lookup returns CDR1 SGHAT and CDR2 FQNNGV.

This clonotype was seen a handful of times. The chain joins TRBV18 to TRBJ2-7; 8 nucleotides align to TRBD1. V was clipped by 2 bases and J by 6 bases; unmatched bases: 3. Germline V gene lookup returns CDR1 KGHSH and CDR2 LQKENI. CDR3 length: 13 amino acids. DNA of the CDR3: TGTGCCAGCTCACCAGAAACAGGGGGCGAGCAGTACGTC. Translating it yields CASSPETGGEQYV.

The gene calls are TRBV11-2 and TRBJ1-4; 9 bases map to TRBD1. The germline gives CDR1 SGHAT, CDR2 FQNNGV. The CDR3 spans 17 residues. Losses at the gene ends were 3 bases for V and 0 bases for J; bases not matched to a gene: 5. CDR3 in amino acids: CASSLLGQGSTNEKLFF. For the CDR3, the DNA is TGTGCCAGCAGCTTGCTGGGACAGGGTTCAACTAATGAAAAACTGTTTTTT.

This chain joins TRBV16 and TRBJ1-5, with D possibly TRBD1 on 6 matching bases. Trimming cost V 4 bases and J 3 bases, with 10 bases left between them. This CDR3 region has 14 residues. Per germline, CDR1 KGHSY and CDR2 FQNENV. CDR3 nucleotide sequence: TGTGCCAGCAGCCGCGACAGGATCAATCAGCCCCAGCATTTT. Translation gives CASSRDRINQPQHF.

This clonotype has only a few counts. The rearrangement uses TRBV3-1 and TRBJ1-2; 12 nucleotides line up with TRBD1. Per germline, CDR1 LGHDT and CDR2 YNNKEL (reference sequence). J lost 7 bases, V lost 3 bases, and 15 bases had no gene match. The CDR3 length is 18 residues. CDR3 coding DNA: TGTGCCAGCAGCCAGGCGGGACAGGGGGCTCTAGGAGGTCCTGGCTACACCTTC. It specifies CASSQAGQGALGGPGYTF. Full variable domain (outside the CDR3, taken from reference TRBV3-1 and TRBJ1-2): DTAVSQTPKYLVTQMGNDKSIKCEQNLGHDTMYWYKQDSKKFLKIMFSYNNKELIINETVPNRFSPKSPDKAHLNLHINSLELGDSAVYFCASSQAGQGALGGPGYTFGSGTRLTVV.

This clonotype was found a few times. The chain has TRBV9 and TRBJ1-1; D uncertain. Germline values: CDR1 SGDLS, CDR2 YYNGEE. V was cut by 4 bases and J by 0 bases, with 10 bases left in between. This CDR3 has 14 residues. The CDR3 nucleotides read TGTGCCAGCAGCCAACGCTCGTTGAACACTGAAGCTTTCTTT. It is translated as CASSQRSLNTEAFF.

This clonotype was picked up a small number of times. The genes are TRBV3-1 and TRBJ2-1; D remains ambiguous. Germline V gene sequence: CDR1 LGHDT, CDR2 YNNKEL (reference sequence). Between the trimmed V and J ends, which lost 4 bases and 5 bases, there was a span of 9 bases. This CDR3 has 13 residues. The CDR3 here is CASSPGFDNEQFF. The DNA of the CDR3 is TGTGCCAGCAGCCCCGGGTTCGACAATGAGCAGTTCTTC.

This clonotype appeared many times. The chain combines TRBV7-3 with TRBJ2-1; TRBD1 agrees at 7 bases. Germline values: CDR1 SGHTA, CDR2 FQGTGA. This CDR3 has 13 amino acids. V trimming: 6 bases; J trimming: 5 bases; junction bases outside the gene matches: 4. CDR3 coding DNA: TGTGCCAGCAGTCAAGACAGGGACAATGAGCAGTTCTTC. Encoded protein: CASSQDRDNEQFF.

This chain connects TRBV6-2 or TRBV6-3 to TRBJ1-2; TRBD1 is a possible D gene (5 bases). CDR1 is MNHEY and CDR2 is SVGEGT in the germline V gene. Trimming stripped 6 bases from V and 6 bases from J, with 17 bases between. The CDR3 runs 14 residues. The CDR3, as DNA: TGTGCCAGCAGCCCCCGCGTGGGGGGGGATGGCTACACCTTC. Translating gives CASSPRVGGDGYTF.

The chain joins TRBV5-4 to TRBJ2-3, with TRBD2 matching 7 bases. The CDR3 spans 16 residues. Germline assignment: CDR1 SGHNT and CDR2 YYREEE (reference sequence). V lost 0 bases and J lost 7; bases outside the gene matches: 11. Here the CDR3 reads CASSLVPSGSMNTQYF. The CDR3 bases are TGTGCCAGCAGCTTGGTTCCTAGCGGCAGCATGAATACGCAGTATTTT.

This clonotype came up many times. V usage is TRBV7-9 and J usage is TRBJ2-5; 8 bases map to TRBD2. The CDR3 spans 14 residues. In germline, CDR1 is SEHNR, CDR2 FQNEAQ (reference sequence). The V gene end was trimmed by 4 bases and the J gene end by 5 bases; junction bases not matched to a gene: 6. The CDR3 sequence is CASSYRAGAETQYF. CDR3 DNA sequence: TGTGCCAGCAGCTACCGAGCGGGGGCCGAGACCCAGTACTTC. Based on the CDR3 plus reference TRBV7-9 and TRBJ2-5, the full variable domain is DTGVSQNPRHKITKRGQNVTFRCDPISEHNRLYWYRQTLGQGPEFLTYFQNEAQLEKSRLLSDRFSAERPKGSFSTLEIQRTEQGDSAMYLCASSYRAGAETQYFGPGTRLLVL.

This clonotype has just a few counts. This chain joins TRBV4-3 and TRBJ2-6; D call uncertain. Trimming left V 0 bases short and J 0 bases short, with 9 bases between. The germline V gene has CDR1 LGHNA and CDR2 YSLEER. CDR3 size: 17 residues. CDR3: CASSQDLGSSGANVLTF. CDR3 DNA: TGCGCCAGCAGCCAAGATCTCGGATCCTCTGGGGCCAACGTCCTGACTTTC.

This chain uses TRBV6-4 with TRBJ2-3, with 9 bases aligning to TRBD1. The CDR3 consists of 14 residues. Unmatched junction bases numbered 10, after V lost 4 bases and J lost 11 bases. Germline-derived CDR1 and CDR2 are MRHNA and SNTAGT. The CDR3 sequence is CASSAGQGRGEQYF. The CDR3 region has the DNA TGTGCCAGCAGTGCGGGACAGGGACGGGGAGAGCAGTATTTT.